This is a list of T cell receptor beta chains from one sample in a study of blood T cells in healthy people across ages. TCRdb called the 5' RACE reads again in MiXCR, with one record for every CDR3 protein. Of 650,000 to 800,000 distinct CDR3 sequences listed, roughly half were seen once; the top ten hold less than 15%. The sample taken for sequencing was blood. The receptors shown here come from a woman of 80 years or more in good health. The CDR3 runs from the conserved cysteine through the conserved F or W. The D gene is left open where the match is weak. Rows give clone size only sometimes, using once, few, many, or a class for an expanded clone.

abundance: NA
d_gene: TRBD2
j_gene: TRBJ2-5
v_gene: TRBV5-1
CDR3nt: TGCGCCAGCAGCACCTGGACTAGTTCTAAGACCCAGTACTTC
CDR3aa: CASSTWTSSKTQYF

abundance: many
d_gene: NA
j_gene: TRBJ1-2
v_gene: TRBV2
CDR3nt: TGTGCCAGCAGTGAGATCGCCTCTCAGGGCTACACCTTC
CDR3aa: CASSEIASQGYTF

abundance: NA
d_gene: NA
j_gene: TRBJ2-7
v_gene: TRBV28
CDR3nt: TGTGCCAGCAGGGCAAAGTACGAGCAGTACTTC
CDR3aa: CASRAKYEQYF

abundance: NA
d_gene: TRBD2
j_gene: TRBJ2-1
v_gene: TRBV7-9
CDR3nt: TGTGCCAGCAGCTTAGGATATCAAACCGGGACTAGATATGAGCAGTTCTTC
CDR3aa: CASSLGYQTGTRYEQFF

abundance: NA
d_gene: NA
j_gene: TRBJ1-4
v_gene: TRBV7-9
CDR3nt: TGTGCCAGCAGCTTCGGACGGACAATAAATGAAAAACTGTTTTTT
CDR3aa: CASSFGRTINEKLFF

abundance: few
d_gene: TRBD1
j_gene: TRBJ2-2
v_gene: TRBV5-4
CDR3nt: TGTGCCAGTCAAGACAGGGGCGTCGGGGAGCTGTTTTTT
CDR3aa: CASQDRGVGELFF

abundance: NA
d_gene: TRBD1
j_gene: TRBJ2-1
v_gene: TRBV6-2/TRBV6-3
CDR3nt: TGTGCCAGCAGTTACTCTGCATACGGGACAGGGAGACACAATGAGCAGTTCTTC
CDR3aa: CASSYSAYGTGRHNEQFF

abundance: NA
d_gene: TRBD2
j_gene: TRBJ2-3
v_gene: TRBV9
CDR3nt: TGTGCCAGCAGCGCCGCTAGCGGGGGGGCAAGCACAGATACGCAGTATTTT
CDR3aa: CASSAASGGASTDTQYF

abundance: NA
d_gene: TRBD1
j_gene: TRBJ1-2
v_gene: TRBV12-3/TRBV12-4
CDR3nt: TGTGCCTGCCGGGGAGGGACAGACACCTATGGCTACACCTTC
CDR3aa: CACRGGTDTYGYTF

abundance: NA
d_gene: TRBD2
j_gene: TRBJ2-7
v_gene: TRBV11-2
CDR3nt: TGTGCCAGCAGCTCGGCGACTAGCGGGAGGTCCTACGAGCAGTACTTC
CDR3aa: CASSSATSGRSYEQYF

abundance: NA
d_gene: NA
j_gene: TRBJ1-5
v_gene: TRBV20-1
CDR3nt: TGCAGTGCCAAAACAGGGAATAGCAATCAGCCCCAGCATTTT
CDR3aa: CSAKTGNSNQPQHF

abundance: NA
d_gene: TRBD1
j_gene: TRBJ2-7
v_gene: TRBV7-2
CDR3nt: TGTGCCAGCAGCTCAAGACAGGGGAAATCCTACGAGCAGTACTTC
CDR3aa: CASSSRQGKSYEQYF

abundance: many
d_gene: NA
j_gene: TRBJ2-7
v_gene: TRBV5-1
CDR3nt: TGCGCCAGCAGCTTGGCGGCGCGTGGCGAGCAGTACTTC
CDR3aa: CASSLAARGEQYF

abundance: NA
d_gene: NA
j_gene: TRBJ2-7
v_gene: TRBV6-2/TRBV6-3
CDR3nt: TGTGCCAGCAGTTACTCGGGGCATAGCGGAACTCTACCCGAGCAGTACTTC
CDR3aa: CASSYSGHSGTLPEQYF

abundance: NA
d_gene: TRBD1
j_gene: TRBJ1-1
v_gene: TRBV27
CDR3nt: TGTGCCAGCAGTTTCCGACAGGGTGACACTGAAGCTTTCTTT
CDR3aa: CASSFRQGDTEAFF